These T cell receptor beta chains were read from a single sample in a study of Tregs in tolerant kidney transplant recipients. Profiling relied on immunoSEQ multiplex PCR, and the TCRdb table lists in-frame clones only, not all of them. The sample records about 77,000 clones, roughly 98% being singletons. Sequences were derived from CD4+ T cells from blood, sampled before the transplant. These receptors were taken from a human donor who received a combined kidney and bone marrow transplant. CDR3s include the opening cysteine and the closing phenylalanine or tryptophan. D genes are given only for firm matches. The size entry is marked missing in some rows and otherwise reads once, few, many or a size class.

.	TRBJ2-3	.	TRBV18	TGTGCCAGCTCACGCTCCGCAGGAACAGATACGCAGTATTTT	CASSRSAGTDTQYF
.	TRBJ1-5	.	TRBV2	TGTGCCAGTGCAGGGTACAATCAGCCCCAGCATTTT	CASAGYNQPQHF
TRBD2	TRBJ2-7	.	TRBV5-1	TGCGCCAGCAGCTTGGTGTTAGCGGGAGAGAGCGAGCAGTACTTC	CASSLVLAGESEQYF
.	TRBJ1-1	.	TRBV2	TGTGCCAGCAGCCTCTGGGCTGGAACTGAAGCTTTCTTT	CASSLWAGTEAFF
TRBD2	TRBJ2-1	.	TRBV5-1	TGCGCCCGAGCAGGCAGGGAGTCTAGCGGGGGGGCACACGAGCAGTTCTTC	CARAGRESSGGAHEQFF
.	TRBJ2-2	.	TRBV9	TGTGCCAGCACTAAGAGCGGTGCGAACACCGGGGAGCTGTTTTTT	CASTKSGANTGELFF
TRBD2	TRBJ2-3	.	TRBV7-3	TGTGCCAGCAGCTTACTGGCGGGGGGCCCGACAGATACGCAGTATTTT	CASSLLAGGPTDTQYF
TRBD1	TRBJ1-4	.	TRBV19	TGTGCCAGTAGCATTATACAGGGGGCGGATGAAAAACTGTTTTTT	CASSIIQGADEKLFF
.	TRBJ1-1	.	TRBV5-1	TGCGCCAGCAGCTTGGCCCTTGGGGCCGGCACTGAAGCTTTCTTT	CASSLALGAGTEAFF
.	TRBJ1-1	.	TRBV27	TGTGCCAGCAGTGGCCGATTTACAGGGAACACTGAAGCTTTCTTT	CASSGRFTGNTEAFF
TRBD1	TRBJ1-1	.	TRBV5-4	TGTGCCAGCAGCACGGGACAGGGGAGGACTGAAGCTTTCTTT	CASSTGQGRTEAFF
TRBD1	TRBJ2-7	once	TRBV28	TGTGCCAGCAGTTTGGGCCAGGGGGCTTTTGACGAGCAGTACTTC	CASSLGQGAFDEQYF
.	TRBJ1-2	.	TRBV7-9	TGTGCCAGCAGCCCCGACCGGACACTTCAACCTATGGGCTACACCTTC	CASSPDRTLQPMGYTF
.	TRBJ1-5	.	TRBV16	TGTGCCAGCAGCCAAGTCGTCAGGGGTGAGGGCAATCAGCCCCAGCATTTT	CASSQVVRGEGNQPQHF
.	TRBJ1-2	.	TRBV7-9	TGTGCCAGCAGCTTTGGGTTGACAGAATATTATGGCTACACCTTC	CASSFGLTEYYGYTF
.	TRBJ2-3	.	TRBV9	TGTGCCAGCAGCCCCCGGGGTAGGGCTAGCACAGATACGCAGTATTTT	CASSPRGRASTDTQYF
TRBD1	TRBJ1-6	.	TRBV7-8	TGTGCCAGCAGCCCCAGGGACAGGGGTTTTCTCCACTTT	CASSPRDRGFLHF
.	TRBJ2-2	.	TRBV7-3	TGTGCCAGCAGCTTTGGCCCCGCGAACACCGGGGAGCTGTTTTTT	CASSFGPANTGELFF
.	TRBJ2-4	.	TRBV5-4	TGTGCCAGCAGCTTGGCAGGACACGAAGCCAAAAACATTCAGTACTTC	CASSLAGHEAKNIQYF
.	TRBJ2-1	.	TRBV5-4	TGTGCCAGCAGCCGGGGCGGGGACAGCTCCTACAATGAGCAGTTCTTC	CASSRGGDSSYNEQFF
.	TRBJ2-7	.	TRBV5-1	TGCGCCAGCAGCTTGGGAGGGTTCGAGCAGTACTTC	CASSLGGFEQYF
.	TRBJ2-7	.	TRBV25-1	TGTGCCAGCAGTGGGGTTAGTTCGGTAGCGAGCTACGAGCAGTACTTC	CASSGVSSVASYEQYF
.	TRBJ1-5	.	TRBV10-2	TGCGCCAGCAGTGAGGGAGTGGTCTTTAGCAATCAGCCCCAGCATTTT	CASSEGVVFSNQPQHF
.	TRBJ2-6	.	TRBV5-1	TGCGCCAGCAGCTGGGCAGCATCTGGGGCCAACGTCCTGACTTTC	CASSWAASGANVLTF
.	TRBJ1-3	.	TRBV14	TGTGCCAGCAGCCAATTTAATACTGGAAACACCATATATTTT	CASSQFNTGNTIYF
TRBD2	TRBJ2-7	once	TRBV30	TGTGCCTCCTGGACTAGCGGGAGTGGGGATAACGAGCAGTACTTC	CASWTSGSGDNEQYF
.	TRBJ1-1	.	TRBV2	TGTGCCAGCAGTGTGGACAGTAACACTGAAGCTTTCTTT	CASSVDSNTEAFF
.	TRBJ2-2	.	TRBV7-3	TGTGCCAGCAGCTTACTTACAGGTTGGGCCGGGGAGCTGTTTTTT	CASSLLTGWAGELFF
.	TRBJ2-2	.	TRBV5-1	TGCGCCAGCAGTTACTCCCCTATTGGTACCGGGGAGCTGTTTTTT	CASSYSPIGTGELFF